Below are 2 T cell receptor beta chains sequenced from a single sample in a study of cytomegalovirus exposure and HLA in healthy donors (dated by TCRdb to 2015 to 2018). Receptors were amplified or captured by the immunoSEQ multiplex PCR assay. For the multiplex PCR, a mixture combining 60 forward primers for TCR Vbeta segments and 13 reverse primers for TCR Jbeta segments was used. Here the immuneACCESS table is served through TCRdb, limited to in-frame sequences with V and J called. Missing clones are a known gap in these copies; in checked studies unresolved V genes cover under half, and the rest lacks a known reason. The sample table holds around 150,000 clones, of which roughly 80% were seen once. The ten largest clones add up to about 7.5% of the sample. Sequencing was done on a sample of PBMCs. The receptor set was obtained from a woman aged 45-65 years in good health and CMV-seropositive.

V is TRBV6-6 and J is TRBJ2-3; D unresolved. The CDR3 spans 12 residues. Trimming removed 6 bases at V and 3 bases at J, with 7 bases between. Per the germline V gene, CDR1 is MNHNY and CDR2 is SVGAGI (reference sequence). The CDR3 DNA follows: TGTGCCAGCAGCCAAGCAACAGATACGCAGTATTTT. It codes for CASSQATDTQYF.

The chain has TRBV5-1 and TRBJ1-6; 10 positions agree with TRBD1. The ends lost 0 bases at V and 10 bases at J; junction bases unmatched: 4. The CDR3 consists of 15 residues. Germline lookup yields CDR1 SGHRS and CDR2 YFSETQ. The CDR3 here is CASSLEGTGASPLHF. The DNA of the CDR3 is TGCGCCAGCAGCTTGGAAGGGACAGGGGCCTCACCCCTCCACTTT.